This is a list of T cell receptor beta chains from one sample in a study of blood T cells in healthy people across ages. In TCRdb, the 5' RACE reads were re-called with MiXCR into one record per CDR3 protein. The sample includes roughly 1,500,000 distinct CDR3 sequences, approximately 42% of them seen just once. Material for sequencing was blood. Source of these receptors: a woman in her late teens or twenties in good health. CDR3s include the opening cysteine and the closing phenylalanine or tryptophan. Fields, in order: V gene, J gene, D gene, clone size, CDR3 protein, CDR3 DNA. D genes are given only for firm matches. Expanded clones are given a class, and other clones once, few, many or no size at all.

>TRBV27|TRBJ1-1|-|-
CASSFWGRRTEAFF
TGTGCCAGCAGTTTTTGGGGGAGGCGCACTGAAGCTTTCTTT
>TRBV15|TRBJ2-7|-|-
CATSRDRHPRDLMADEQYF
TGTGCCACCAGCAGAGATCGACACCCCCGGGACCTCATGGCGGATGAGCAGTACTTC
>TRBV15|TRBJ2-7|-|-
CATSRDPTSDNYEQYF
TGTGCCACCAGCAGAGATCCCACCTCAGACAACTACGAGCAGTACTTC
>TRBV12-3/TRBV12-4|TRBJ1-1|-|-
CASSFGQGRSTEAFF
TGTGCCAGCAGTTTTGGTCAGGGAAGGAGCACTGAAGCTTTCTTT
>TRBV27|TRBJ1-2|-|-
CASSPRTALYGYTF
TGTGCCAGCAGTCCTAGGACGGCCCTCTATGGCTACACCTTC
>TRBV21-1|TRBJ1-6|-|-
CASQGGTSSYNSPLHF
TGTGCCAGCCAAGGGGGTACCAGCTCCTATAATTCACCCCTCCACTTT
>TRBV20-1|TRBJ2-3|TRBD2|many
CSARSPEANPSTSGGTDTQYF
TGCAGTGCTAGATCACCAGAAGCCAACCCCTCTACTAGCGGGGGGACAGATACGCAGTATTTT
>TRBV4-1|TRBJ2-2|-|-
CASSEPGSRVGELFF
TGCGCCAGCAGCGAACCGGGGAGCCGCGTCGGGGAGCTGTTTTTT
>TRBV30|TRBJ1-1|-|few
CAWSLGGGNTEAFF
TGTGCCTGGAGCCTCGGGGGTGGGAACACTGAAGCTTTCTTT
>TRBV7-2|TRBJ2-4|-|-
CASSLDRNIQYF
TGTGCCAGCAGCTTGGACAGAAACATTCAGTACTTC
>TRBV12-3/TRBV12-4|TRBJ2-5|-|few
CASSFTGEPSQETQYF
TGTGCCAGCAGTTTCACCGGGGAGCCTAGCCAAGAGACCCAGTACTTC
>TRBV7-2|TRBJ2-7|TRBD2|-
CASSLLAGAGNEQYF
TGTGCCAGCAGCTTACTAGCGGGAGCAGGTAATGAGCAGTACTTC
>TRBV9|TRBJ2-1|TRBD1|few
CAGTGEGNEQFF
TGTGCCGGGACAGGTGAGGGCAATGAGCAGTTCTTC
>TRBV20-1|TRBJ2-3|TRBD1|-
CSARDRDSSTDTQYF
TGCAGTGCTCGGGACAGGGACTCTAGCACAGATACGCAGTATTTT
>TRBV7-3|TRBJ2-5|TRBD2|few
CASSRGGLAGGYAETQYF
TGTGCCAGCAGCCGTGGCGGGCTAGCGGGGGGGTATGCAGAGACCCAGTACTTC
>TRBV27|TRBJ2-7|TRBD2|-
CASRPIGTSVNEQYF
TGTGCCAGCAGGCCCATCGGGACTAGCGTTAACGAGCAGTACTTC
>TRBV20-1|TRBJ2-7|-|-
CSAPPTRTGEQYF
TGCAGTGCTCCCCCCACACGGACGGGCGAGCAGTACTTC
>TRBV6-5|TRBJ2-5|TRBD2|-
CASSLPAGGLQETQYF
TGTGCCAGCAGCCTACCAGCGGGGGGCCTCCAAGAGACCCAGTACTTC
>TRBV2|TRBJ2-5|TRBD2|-
CASRSTSGSPETQYF
TGTGCCAGCAGATCGACTAGCGGGAGCCCCGAGACCCAGTACTTC
>TRBV4-1|TRBJ2-2|-|-
CASSQVGTGYRSPGELFF
TGCGCCAGCAGCCAAGTCGGTACGGGTTACAGGTCTCCCGGGGAGCTGTTTTTT
>TRBV10-2|TRBJ2-5|TRBD1|-
CASTGQGAETQYF
TGCGCCAGCACCGGACAGGGGGCTGAGACCCAGTACTTC
>TRBV4-1|TRBJ2-1|TRBD1|few
CASSQLDRGNEQFF
TGCGCCAGCAGCCAGCTCGACAGGGGCAATGAGCAGTTCTTC
>TRBV2|TRBJ2-2|TRBD1|-
CASSPQGQGAAGELFF
TGTGCCAGCAGTCCCCAGGGACAGGGGGCCGCCGGGGAGCTGTTTTTT
>TRBV15|TRBJ1-1|-|-
CATSRVAGMNTEAFF
TGTGCCACCAGCAGAGTGGCAGGGATGAACACTGAAGCTTTCTTT
>TRBV6-4|TRBJ2-5|TRBD2|once
CASSEGGSVNNEQYF
TGTGCCAGCAGTGAGGGCGGGAGCGTCAACAATGAGCAGTACTTC
>TRBV7-3|TRBJ2-7|-|once
CASSPTLSSLQSNEQYF
TGTGCCAGCAGCCCCACTCTTTCTAGCTTGCAGTCCAATGAGCAGTACTTC
>TRBV6-5|TRBJ1-4|TRBD1|once
CASTDRQGGEKLFF
TGTGCCAGCACCGATCGACAGGGGGGTGAAAAACTGTTTTTT
>TRBV20-1|TRBJ2-1|-|-
CSTFREYPYNEQFF
TGCAGTACCTTTAGGGAGTACCCCTACAATGAGCAGTTCTTC
>TRBV4-1|TRBJ2-5|-|many
CASGYGETQYF
TGCGCCAGCGGCTATGGGGAGACCCAGTACTTC
>TRBV7-9|TRBJ2-7|TRBD2|-
CASSFATSGVYEQYF
TGTGCCAGCAGCTTCGCGACTAGCGGGGTGTACGAGCAGTACTTC
>TRBV24-1|TRBJ2-1|-|few
CATSDSGYRSYNEQFF
TGTGCCACCAGTGATTCAGGGTACCGGTCCTACAATGAGCAGTTCTTC
>TRBV6-5|TRBJ1-2|TRBD1|once
CTSSDTGANYGYTF
TGTACCAGCAGTGACACAGGGGCAAACTATGGCTACACCTTC
>TRBV12-5|TRBJ2-1|TRBD2|few
CASGFERGLSSYNEQFF
TGTGCTAGTGGTTTCGAGCGGGGCCTGAGCTCCTACAATGAGCAGTTCTTC
>TRBV7-9|TRBJ1-1|-|few
CASSLGHSGHTEAFF
TGTGCCAGCAGCTTGGGCCACTCGGGCCACACTGAAGCTTTCTTT
>TRBV15|TRBJ1-2|TRBD1|-
CATSRAGQYGYTF
TGTGCCACCAGCAGAGCGGGACAGTATGGCTACACCTTC